This is a list of T cell receptor beta chains from one sample in a study of blood T cell repertoires in COVID-19. Here immunoSEQ multiplex PCR was the method, and the copy in TCRdb shows in-frame clones only, minus some. The profile covers over 250,000 clones, with around 90% appearing a single time and approximately 2.5% taken by the ten largest. Sequencing was carried out using PBMCs or T cells enriched from blood (not recorded which). The receptors were gathered from a man in his 60s who had recovered from COVID-19. CDR3s include the opening cysteine and the closing phenylalanine or tryptophan. Each record gives: V gene, CDR3 protein.

TRBV15	CATKDRGLQPQHF
TRBV5-1	CASSFGPEKQYF
TRBV10-1	CASSRSGTTGELFF
TRBV11-2	CASSLSTIEQFF
TRBV5-1	CASSLKDRGGSPLHF
TRBV19	CASSPGLAGVETQYF
TRBV5-1	CASNKGTSGYEQYF
TRBV19	CASSIDPLTDTQYF
TRBV6-2/TRBV6-3	CASSAWGAGDYEQYF
TRBV7-6	CANSLDRDTIYF
TRBV7-2	CASSLGSGTVPIYGYTF
TRBV7-8	CASSLPGSYSYEQYF
TRBV6-2/TRBV6-3	CASSGQGLNQPQHF
TRBV3-1/TRBV3-2	CASSQAWRAGDNEQFF
TRBV9	CASNRGPSYEQYF
TRBV19	CASSTGQGIYQPQHF
TRBV30	CAWSLASSNEQFF
TRBV21-1	CASSNSPGNEQFF
TRBV4-1	CASSQVPDEQGTQYF
TRBV5-4	CASSLGQNKETQYF
TRBV7-8	CASSQAVSPMGGDYEQYF
TRBV9	CASSAGASGNYEQYF
TRBV4-3	CASSAYIDTSTYEQYF
TRBV10-3	CAISESWGLGTGELFF
TRBV5-6	CASSLGGGSRYGYTF
TRBV5-1	CASSLPTGAKGGYTF
TRBV7-3	CASSLTRGTPDLQYEQFF
TRBV18	CASSPSLEEQFF
TRBV5-5	CASSLQGHSPLHF
TRBV12-3/TRBV12-4	CASRRPGTEAFF
TRBV11-3	CASSLGQLGETQYF
TRBV7-2	CASSLAQGTPYEQYF
TRBV2	CASSAPVSPLHF
TRBV14	CAILPRDTGHFSGNTIYF
TRBV24-1	CATSASLGGSSSIRGYTF
TRBV6-5	CASSYSQQGYEQYF
TRBV6-6	CASMTGGGEKLFF
TRBV9	CASSVTVTGELFF
TRBV7-2	CASSSNRKTYEQYF
TRBV7-3	CASGREMNTEAFF
TRBV6-5	CASSYGGDRVNSPLHF
TRBV27	CASSFSASAAYNEQFF
TRBV6-2/TRBV6-3	CASSYVQGTYEQYF
TRBV30	CAWSLTGNSGNTIYF
TRBV2	CASSASTNEKLFF